A selection of T cell receptor beta chains follows, all from one sample in a study of blood T cell repertoires in COVID-19. Here immunoSEQ multiplex PCR was the method, and the copy in TCRdb shows in-frame clones only, minus some. The profile shows about 200,000 clones, 80% to 85% of them singletons. Material for sequencing was peripheral blood. These TCRs come from a human donor in a cohort sampled during active COVID-19. The CDR3 runs from the conserved cysteine through the conserved F or W. The order of the fields is J gene, clone size, V gene, D gene, CDR3 DNA, CDR3 protein. The D gene is left open where the match is weak. Expanded clones are given a class, and other clones once, few, many or no size at all.

j_call: TRBJ1-5
clone_size: few
v_call: TRBV28
d_call: -
cdr3_nt: TGTGCCAGCAGTTTACCCCGCGGGCGGCCCCAGCATTTT
cdr3_aa: CASSLPRGRPQHF

j_call: TRBJ1-3
clone_size: -
v_call: TRBV9
d_call: -
cdr3_nt: TGTGCCAGCAGCTTTGACAGCTCTGGAAACACCATATATTTT
cdr3_aa: CASSFDSSGNTIYF

j_call: TRBJ1-3
clone_size: -
v_call: TRBV27
d_call: TRBD1
cdr3_nt: TGTGCCAGCAGACCAAGACAGGGACCTGGAAACACCATATATTTT
cdr3_aa: CASRPRQGPGNTIYF

j_call: TRBJ1-5
clone_size: -
v_call: TRBV6-6
d_call: -
cdr3_nt: TGTGCCAGCAGTCAGGGGTTCAATCAGCCCCAGCATTTT
cdr3_aa: CASSQGFNQPQHF

j_call: TRBJ1-1
clone_size: -
v_call: TRBV5-1
d_call: -
cdr3_nt: TGCGCCAGCAGCCGAGGATCGAACACTGAAGCTTTCTTT
cdr3_aa: CASSRGSNTEAFF

j_call: TRBJ2-7
clone_size: -
v_call: TRBV3-1/TRBV3-2
d_call: TRBD2
cdr3_nt: TGTGCCAGCACCCCTTCCGGGACTAGCGGTACCTACGAGCAGTACTTC
cdr3_aa: CASTPSGTSGTYEQYF

j_call: TRBJ1-1
clone_size: -
v_call: TRBV28
d_call: -
cdr3_nt: TGTGCCAGCAGTTCCGGACAGCCAAACACTGAAGCTTTCTTT
cdr3_aa: CASSSGQPNTEAFF

j_call: TRBJ2-5
clone_size: -
v_call: TRBV15
d_call: TRBD1
cdr3_nt: TGTGCCACCAGCAGAGATCAAGGGGGCCGGTGGGAAGAGACCCAGTACTTC
cdr3_aa: CATSRDQGGRWEETQYF

j_call: TRBJ1-2
clone_size: -
v_call: TRBV6-6
d_call: TRBD1
cdr3_nt: TGTGCCAGCAGTGACAGGGTGGTTTATGGCTACACCTTC
cdr3_aa: CASSDRVVYGYTF

j_call: TRBJ2-1
clone_size: -
v_call: TRBV5-4
d_call: TRBD2
cdr3_nt: TGTGCCAGCAGCTGGACTAGCGGGAGAATCAATGAGCAGTTCTTC
cdr3_aa: CASSWTSGRINEQFF

j_call: TRBJ2-2
clone_size: -
v_call: TRBV7-2
d_call: TRBD1
cdr3_nt: TGTGCCAGCAGCACCACAGGGGCCGCCGGGGAGCTGTTTTTT
cdr3_aa: CASSTTGAAGELFF

j_call: TRBJ1-1
clone_size: -
v_call: TRBV10-1
d_call: -
cdr3_nt: TGCGCCAGCAGCCCCCGTTTCGGGGCTGAAGCTTTCTTT
cdr3_aa: CASSPRFGAEAFF

j_call: TRBJ1-5
clone_size: -
v_call: TRBV5-6
d_call: -
cdr3_nt: TGTGCCAGCAGCTTGTTTTCAGGGTCCGATCAGCCCCAGCATTTT
cdr3_aa: CASSLFSGSDQPQHF

j_call: TRBJ2-6
clone_size: -
v_call: TRBV19
d_call: TRBD1
cdr3_nt: TGTGCCAGTACCAAAGGACAGGCAGCCTCTGGGGCCAACGTCCTGACTTTC
cdr3_aa: CASTKGQAASGANVLTF

j_call: TRBJ1-1
clone_size: -
v_call: TRBV29-1
d_call: -
cdr3_nt: TGCAGCGTTGTTGGCCGAGGCACTGAAGCTTTCTTT
cdr3_aa: CSVVGRGTEAFF

j_call: TRBJ2-1
clone_size: -
v_call: TRBV18
d_call: TRBD1
cdr3_nt: TGTGCCAGCTCACCCGGGGACAGGTCCTACAATGAGCAGTTCTTC
cdr3_aa: CASSPGDRSYNEQFF

j_call: TRBJ2-7
clone_size: -
v_call: TRBV6-2/TRBV6-3
d_call: TRBD1
cdr3_nt: TGTGCCAGCAGTTACGCAGGGGGCGAGCAGTACTTC
cdr3_aa: CASSYAGGEQYF

j_call: TRBJ2-1
clone_size: few
v_call: TRBV24-1
d_call: TRBD2
cdr3_nt: TGTGCCACCAGTCTCAGCGGGGGGTACAATGAGCAGTTCTTC
cdr3_aa: CATSLSGGYNEQFF

j_call: TRBJ2-2
clone_size: -
v_call: TRBV6-5
d_call: TRBD1
cdr3_nt: TGTGCCAGCAGGGGACAGGGGGCCGTCGGGGAGCTGTTTTTT
cdr3_aa: CASRGQGAVGELFF

j_call: TRBJ1-5
clone_size: -
v_call: TRBV6-5
d_call: -
cdr3_nt: TGTGCCAGCACCCCCTCGAGGGGCAATCAGCCCCAGCATTTT
cdr3_aa: CASTPSRGNQPQHF

j_call: TRBJ1-2
clone_size: -
v_call: TRBV27
d_call: TRBD1
cdr3_nt: TGTGCCAGCAGTGTATCGACAGGGGGTCTCGGCTACACCTTC
cdr3_aa: CASSVSTGGLGYTF

j_call: TRBJ1-1
clone_size: -
v_call: TRBV27
d_call: -
cdr3_nt: TGTGCCAGCCAGGGAAGGATGACTGAAGCTTTCTTT
cdr3_aa: CASQGRMTEAFF

j_call: TRBJ2-3
clone_size: -
v_call: TRBV19
d_call: TRBD2
cdr3_nt: TGTGCCAGTTCCCGGGCGGGGGGGCCCACAGATACGCAGTATTTT
cdr3_aa: CASSRAGGPTDTQYF

j_call: TRBJ1-5
clone_size: many
v_call: TRBV20-1
d_call: TRBD1
cdr3_nt: TGCAGTGCTAGTAGACAGGGTTGGAATCAGCCCCAGCATTTT
cdr3_aa: CSASRQGWNQPQHF

j_call: TRBJ2-7
clone_size: few
v_call: TRBV5-1
d_call: -
cdr3_nt: TGCGCCAGCGGCCTCGCGGAGCCCTACGAGCAGTACTTC
cdr3_aa: CASGLAEPYEQYF

j_call: TRBJ1-1
clone_size: -
v_call: TRBV6-1
d_call: -
cdr3_nt: TGTGCCAGCAGTGAATCCTATCCCAGGGAAGCTTTCTTT
cdr3_aa: CASSESYPREAFF

j_call: TRBJ2-2
clone_size: few
v_call: TRBV7-9
d_call: -
cdr3_nt: TGTGCCAGCAGCTTAGTACAGAACACCGGGGAGCTGTTTTTT
cdr3_aa: CASSLVQNTGELFF

j_call: TRBJ2-5
clone_size: -
v_call: TRBV24-1
d_call: TRBD1
cdr3_nt: TGTGCCACCAGTGATGTCTCTCCCAGGGGGGAGACCCAGTACTTC
cdr3_aa: CATSDVSPRGETQYF

j_call: TRBJ2-1
clone_size: -
v_call: TRBV7-9
d_call: TRBD2
cdr3_nt: TGTGCCAGCCGAAGGGAGGGTGAGCAGTTCTTC
cdr3_aa: CASRREGEQFF

j_call: TRBJ1-6
clone_size: -
v_call: TRBV28
d_call: -
cdr3_nt: TGTGCCAGCAGTTTAGGTCACTTTAATTCACCCCTCCACTTT
cdr3_aa: CASSLGHFNSPLHF

j_call: TRBJ1-6
clone_size: -
v_call: TRBV2
d_call: -
cdr3_nt: TGTGCCAGCAGTCCCGACAACCTGGACAATAATTCACCCCTCCACTTT
cdr3_aa: CASSPDNLDNNSPLHF

j_call: TRBJ1-4
clone_size: -
v_call: TRBV10-3
d_call: -
cdr3_nt: TGTGCCACCCGGATCGAGGCGGATGAAAAACTGTTTTTT
cdr3_aa: CATRIEADEKLFF

j_call: TRBJ1-2
clone_size: -
v_call: TRBV7-8
d_call: -
cdr3_nt: TGTGCCAGCAGCTTAGCGGCGGGGAACTATGGCTACACCTTC
cdr3_aa: CASSLAAGNYGYTF

j_call: TRBJ2-2
clone_size: -
v_call: TRBV6-1
d_call: TRBD1
cdr3_nt: TGTGCCAGCAGTGAACCCGGACAGGCCCCCCTCGGGACCGGGGAGCTGTTTTTT
cdr3_aa: CASSEPGQAPLGTGELFF

j_call: TRBJ1-2
clone_size: -
v_call: TRBV6-5
d_call: TRBD1
cdr3_nt: TGTGCCAGCGCCTCAGGGGGGTCCTATGGCTACACCTTC
cdr3_aa: CASASGGSYGYTF

j_call: TRBJ2-5
clone_size: -
v_call: TRBV23-1
d_call: TRBD2
cdr3_nt: TGCGCCAGCGGGGCAGAGCGGGAGTACCAAGAGACCCAGTACTTC
cdr3_aa: CASGAEREYQETQYF

j_call: TRBJ2-1
clone_size: -
v_call: TRBV20-1
d_call: -
cdr3_nt: TGCAGTGCTAGTTCAGGGAATTTTGAGCAGTTCTTC
cdr3_aa: CSASSGNFEQFF

j_call: TRBJ1-4
clone_size: -
v_call: TRBV21-1
d_call: -
cdr3_nt: TGTGCCAGCAGCAGGAAACAGGGGGCTCTGTTCGAAAAACTGTTTTTT
cdr3_aa: CASSRKQGALFEKLFF

j_call: TRBJ1-5
clone_size: -
v_call: TRBV9
d_call: TRBD1
cdr3_nt: TGTGCCAGCTCTTCAGTAGGGGGCGATCAGCCCCAGCATTTT
cdr3_aa: CASSSVGGDQPQHF

j_call: TRBJ1-2
clone_size: -
v_call: TRBV24-1
d_call: -
cdr3_nt: TGTGCCACCAGTGATTTTCTGGGCTACACCTTC
cdr3_aa: CATSDFLGYTF